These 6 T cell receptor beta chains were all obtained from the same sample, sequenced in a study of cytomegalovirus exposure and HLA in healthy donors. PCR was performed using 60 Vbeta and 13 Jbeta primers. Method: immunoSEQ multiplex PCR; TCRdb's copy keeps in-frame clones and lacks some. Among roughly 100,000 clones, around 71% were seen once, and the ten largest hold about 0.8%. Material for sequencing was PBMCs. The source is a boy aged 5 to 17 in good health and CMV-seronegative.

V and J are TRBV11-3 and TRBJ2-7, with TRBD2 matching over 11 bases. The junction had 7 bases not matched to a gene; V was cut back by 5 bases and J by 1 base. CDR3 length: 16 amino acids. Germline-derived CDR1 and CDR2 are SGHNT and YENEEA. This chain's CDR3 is CASSPRTSGGSYEQYF. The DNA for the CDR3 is TGTGCCAGCAGCCCGCGCACTAGCGGGGGTTCCTACGAGCAGTACTTC.

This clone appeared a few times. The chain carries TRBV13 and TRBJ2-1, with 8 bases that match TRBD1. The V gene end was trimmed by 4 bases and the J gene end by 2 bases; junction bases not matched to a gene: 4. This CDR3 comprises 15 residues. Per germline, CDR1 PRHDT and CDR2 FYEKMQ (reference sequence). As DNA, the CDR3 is TGTGCCAGCAGCTGGACAGGGACTCCCTACAATGAGCAGTTCTTC. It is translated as CASSWTGTPYNEQFF. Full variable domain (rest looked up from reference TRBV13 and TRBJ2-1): AAGVIQSPRHLIKEKRETATLKCYPIPRHDTVYWYQQGPGQDPQFLISFYEKMQSDKGSIPDRFSAQQFSDYHSELNMSSLELGDSALYFCASSWTGTPYNEQFFGPGTRLTVL.

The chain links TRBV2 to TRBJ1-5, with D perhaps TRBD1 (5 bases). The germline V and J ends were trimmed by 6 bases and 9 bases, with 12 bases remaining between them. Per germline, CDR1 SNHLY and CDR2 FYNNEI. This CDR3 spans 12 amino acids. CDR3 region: CASRGSGPPQHF. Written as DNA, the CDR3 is TGTGCCAGCAGGGGTTCAGGGCCGCCCCAGCATTTT.

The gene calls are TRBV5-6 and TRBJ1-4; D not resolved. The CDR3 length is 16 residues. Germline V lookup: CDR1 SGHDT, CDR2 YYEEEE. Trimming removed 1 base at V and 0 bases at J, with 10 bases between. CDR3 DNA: TGTGCCAGCAGCTTGTGGGAGAAAACAACTAATGAAAAACTGTTTTTT. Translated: CASSLWEKTTNEKLFF.

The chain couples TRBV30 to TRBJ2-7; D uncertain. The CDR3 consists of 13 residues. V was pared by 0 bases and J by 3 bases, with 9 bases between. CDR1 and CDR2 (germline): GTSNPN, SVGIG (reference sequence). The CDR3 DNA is TGTGCCTGGAGTGTTCCTCCGGTCTACGAGCAGTACTTC. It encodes CAWSVPPVYEQYF.

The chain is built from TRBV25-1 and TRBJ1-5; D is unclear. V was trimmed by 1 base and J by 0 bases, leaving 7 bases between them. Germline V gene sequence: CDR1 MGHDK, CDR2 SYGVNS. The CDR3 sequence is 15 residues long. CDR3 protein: CASSEFGSSNQPQHF. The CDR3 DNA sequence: TGTGCCAGCAGTGAATTTGGCAGTAGCAATCAGCCCCAGCATTTT.